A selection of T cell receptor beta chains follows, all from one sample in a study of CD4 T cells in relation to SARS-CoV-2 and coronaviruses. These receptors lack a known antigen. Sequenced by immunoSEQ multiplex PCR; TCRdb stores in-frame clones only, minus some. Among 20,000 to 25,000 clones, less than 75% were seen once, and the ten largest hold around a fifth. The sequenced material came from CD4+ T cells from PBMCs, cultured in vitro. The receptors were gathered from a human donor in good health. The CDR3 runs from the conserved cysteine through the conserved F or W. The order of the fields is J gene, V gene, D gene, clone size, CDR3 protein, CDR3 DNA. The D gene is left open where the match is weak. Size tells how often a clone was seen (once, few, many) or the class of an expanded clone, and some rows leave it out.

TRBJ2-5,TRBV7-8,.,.,CASSLTGLGETQYF,TGTGCCAGCAGCTTAACAGGGCTCGGGGAGACCCAGTACTTC
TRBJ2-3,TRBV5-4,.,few,CASSQPGSLKDTQYF,TGTGCCAGCAGCCAACCCGGGAGCCTTAAAGATACGCAGTATTTT
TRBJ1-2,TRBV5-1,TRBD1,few,CASSLDHRGKNYGYTF,TGCGCCAGCAGCTTGGACCACAGGGGAAAGAACTATGGCTACACCTTC
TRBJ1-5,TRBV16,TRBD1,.,CASSQSPDRGVNQPQHF,TGTGCCAGCAGCCAATCTCCCGACAGGGGAGTAAATCAGCCCCAGCATTTT
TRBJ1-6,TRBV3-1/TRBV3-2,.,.,CASSQDLQTGSYNSPLHF,TGTGCCAGCAGCCAAGATCTCCAAACAGGCTCCTATAATTCACCCCTCCACTTT
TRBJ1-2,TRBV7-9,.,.,CASSLDGQGYAGYTF,TGTGCCAGCAGCTTAGACGGGCAGGGGTATGCTGGCTACACCTTC
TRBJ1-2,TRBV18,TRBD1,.,CASSPTDREGYTF,TGTGCCAGCTCACCTACCGACAGGGAGGGCTACACCTTC
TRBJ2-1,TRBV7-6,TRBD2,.,CASSLEREVYNEQFF,TGTGCCAGCAGCTTGGAGCGGGAGGTTTACAATGAGCAGTTCTTC
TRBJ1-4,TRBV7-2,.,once,CASSPPDSGNEKLFF,TGTGCCAGCAGCCCACCCGACAGTGGGAATGAAAAACTGTTTTTT
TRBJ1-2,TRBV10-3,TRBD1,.,CAISEWDREDYGYTF,TGTGCCATCAGTGAGTGGGACAGGGAGGACTATGGCTACACCTTC
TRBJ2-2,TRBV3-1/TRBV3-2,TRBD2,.,CASSLRLAGSTGELFF,TGTGCCAGCAGCTTGCGACTAGCGGGAAGCACCGGGGAGCTGTTTTTT
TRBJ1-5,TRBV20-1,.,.,CSASNQPQHF,TGCAGTGCTAGCAATCAGCCCCAGCATTTT
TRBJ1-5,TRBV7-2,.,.,CASSLAPAGGQQPQHF,TGTGCCAGCAGCTTAGCGCCCGCGGGGGGGCAACAGCCCCAGCATTTT
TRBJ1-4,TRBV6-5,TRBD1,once,CASSYLPSGTVEKLFF,TGTGCCAGCAGTTACTTGCCCTCTGGGACAGTTGAAAAACTGTTTTTT
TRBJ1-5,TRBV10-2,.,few,CASSERLNSNQPQHF,TGCGCCAGCAGTGAGCGACTAAATAGCAATCAGCCCCAGCATTTT
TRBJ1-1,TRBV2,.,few,CASNGLRDTEAFF,TGTGCCAGCAACGGCCTGAGGGACACTGAAGCTTTCTTT
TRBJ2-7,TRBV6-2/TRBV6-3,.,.,CASSKRSEQYF,TGTGCCAGCAGCAAAAGGTCCGAGCAGTACTTC
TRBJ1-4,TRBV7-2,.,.,CASSGGATNEKLFF,TGTGCCAGCAGCGGGGGGGCCACTAATGAAAAACTGTTTTTT
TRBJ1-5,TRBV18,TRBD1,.,CASSRGQGDQPQHF,TGTGCCAGCTCACGGGGACAGGGGGATCAGCCCCAGCATTTT
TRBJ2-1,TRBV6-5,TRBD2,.,CASRGTSGTNEQFF,TGTGCCAGCAGGGGGACTAGCGGGACCAATGAGCAGTTCTTC
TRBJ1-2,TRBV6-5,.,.,CASTPAGFYGYTF,TGTGCCAGCACCCCGGCGGGGTTCTATGGCTACACCTTC
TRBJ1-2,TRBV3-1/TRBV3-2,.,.,CASSQAPDSYGYTF,TGTGCCAGCAGCCAAGCCCCGGACAGCTATGGCTACACCTTC
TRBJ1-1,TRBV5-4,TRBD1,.,CASSFDRDTEAFF,TGTGCCAGCAGCTTCGACAGGGACACTGAAGCTTTCTTT
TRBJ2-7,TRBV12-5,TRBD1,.,CASGLPGTVGYEQYF,TGTGCTAGTGGTTTGCCGGGGACAGTGGGCTACGAGCAGTACTTC
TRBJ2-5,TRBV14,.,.,CASSQDRQAQETQYF,TGTGCCAGCAGCCAAGACCGACAGGCCCAAGAGACCCAGTACTTC
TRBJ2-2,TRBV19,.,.,CASSFTGGGTNTGELFF,TGTGCCAGTAGCTTCACCGGCGGGGGCACGAACACCGGGGAGCTGTTTTTT
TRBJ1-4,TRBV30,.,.,CAWSQTGATNEKLFF,TGTGCCTGGAGTCAAACAGGAGCAACTAATGAAAAACTGTTTTTT
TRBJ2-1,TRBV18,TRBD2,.,CASSQAGNEQFF,TGTGCCAGCTCCCAAGCGGGGAATGAGCAGTTCTTC
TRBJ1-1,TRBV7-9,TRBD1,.,CASSSRQGTFPGAFF,TGTGCCAGCAGCTCTCGACAGGGCACGTTTCCTGGAGCTTTCTTT
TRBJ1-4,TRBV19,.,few,CASSIFVGEKLFF,TGTGCCAGTAGTATATTCGTGGGTGAAAAACTGTTTTTT
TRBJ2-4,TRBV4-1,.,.,CASSQVLAGAKNIQYF,TGCGCCAGCAGCCAAGTTCTAGCAGGGGCCAAAAACATTCAGTACTTC
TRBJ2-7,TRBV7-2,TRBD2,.,CASSFLAGRYYEQYF,TGTGCCAGCAGCTTTTTAGCGGGGAGATACTACGAGCAGTACTTC
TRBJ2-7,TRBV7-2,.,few,CASSLPGGSYEQYF,TGTGCCAGCAGCTTACCCGGGGGTAGCTACGAGCAGTACTTC
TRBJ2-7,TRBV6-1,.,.,CASSEGTEFGQYF,TGTGCCAGCAGTGAGGGGACCGAATTTGGGCAGTACTTC
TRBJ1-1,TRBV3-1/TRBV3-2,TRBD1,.,CASRADRGPNTEAFF,TGTGCCAGCAGAGCAGACAGGGGGCCGAACACTGAAGCTTTCTTT
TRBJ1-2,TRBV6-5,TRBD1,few,CASSYSTGGDYGYTF,TGTGCCAGCAGTTACTCAACAGGGGGGGACTATGGCTACACCTTC
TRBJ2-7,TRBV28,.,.,CASSPSAGEQYF,TGTGCCAGCAGTCCCTCCGCCGGAGAGCAGTACTTC
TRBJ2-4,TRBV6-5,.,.,CASSYSHSGGKNIQYF,TGTGCCAGCAGTTACTCCCATTCTGGCGGGAAAAACATTCAGTACTTC
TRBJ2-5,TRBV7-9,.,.,CASSPEQETQYF,TGTGCCAGCAGCCCCGAACAAGAGACCCAGTACTTC
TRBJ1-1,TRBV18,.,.,CASSPSTNTEAFF,TGTGCCAGCTCACCATCTACTAACACTGAAGCTTTCTTT
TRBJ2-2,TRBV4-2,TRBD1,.,CASSQDTGVTGELFF,TGTGCCAGCAGCCAAGATACAGGGGTAACCGGGGAGCTGTTTTTT
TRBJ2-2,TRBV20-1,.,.,CSASRRPDTGELFF,TGCAGTGCCAGTCGCAGGCCCGACACCGGGGAGCTGTTTTTT